What follows are 7 T cell receptor beta chains derived from one specimen sequenced in a study of blood T cell repertoires in COVID-19. Repertoires were generated with immunoSEQ multiplex PCR, while TCRdb's copy carries only in-frame clones and drops some. The repertoire holds 60,000 to 85,000 clones, with around nine tenths as singletons. Sample: peripheral blood. These receptors all come from a human donor in a cohort sampled during active COVID-19.

The chain has TRBV7-9 and TRBJ1-3; D is undetermined. This CDR3 comprises 13 residues. The V gene's germline CDR1 is SEHNR and CDR2 FQNEAQ (reference sequence). Trimming pared 1 base from V and 6 bases from J, leaving 7 bases between. CDR3 nucleotides: TGTGCCAGCAGCTTAGTTTCTCCAAACACCATATATTTT. This encodes CASSLVSPNTIYF.

This chain uses TRBV19 with TRBJ1-6; D ambiguous. Trimming removed 3 bases at V and 7 bases at J, with 4 bases between. The CDR3 spans 12 residues. Germline V gene data show CDR1 as LNHDA and CDR2 as SQIVND (reference sequence). CDR3 sequence reads: CASSITNSPLHF. In DNA form, the CDR3 reads TGTGCCAGTAGTATCACAAATTCACCCCTCCACTTT.

J is TRBJ1-1 and V is TRBV28, with a tentative D call TRBD1 (6 bases). Germline lookup yields CDR1 MDHEN and CDR2 SYDVKM. This CDR3 region has 13 residues. The V gene lost 2 bases and the J gene lost 5 bases, with 9 bases spanning the gap. CDR3 sequence (DNA): TGTGCCAGCAGTTTAGCAGGGGAGACTGAAGCTTTCTTT. Protein product: CASSLAGETEAFF.

This chain uses TRBV4-1 with TRBJ1-3; D possibly corresponds to TRBD1 (6 bases). The CDR3 has 17 residues. V was shortened by 4 bases and J by 7 bases, with 23 bases between the two germline ends. In germline, CDR1 is MGHRA, CDR2 YSYEKL. CDR3 protein: CASSRGESQGSRNTIYF. CDR3 in DNA: TGCGCCAGCAGCCGCGGCGAGTCGCAGGGGTCAAGGAACACCATATATTTT.

This chain connects TRBV28 to TRBJ2-3, with 7 bases identical to TRBD1. CDR1 and CDR2 from the germline V gene are MDHEN and SYDVKM. The trim removed 6 bases at V and 0 bases at J, leaving 6 bases unmatched. CDR3 size: 15 residues. CDR3 bases: TGTGCCAGCAGAGACAGGGCGTCTAGCACAGATACGCAGTATTTT. It translates to CASRDRASSTDTQYF.

The rearrangement uses TRBV4-3 and TRBJ2-1; 7 nucleotides line up with TRBD2. Germline lookup yields CDR1 LGHNA and CDR2 YSLEER. Trimming took 3 bases from V and 2 from J; bases not matched to a gene: 4. This CDR3 is 15 amino acids long. The CDR3 here is CASSQDGTTYNEQFF. CDR3 coding DNA: TGCGCCAGCAGCCAGGACGGGACTACCTACAATGAGCAGTTCTTC.

This sequence joins TRBV7-2 and TRBJ2-5; no clear D gene. This CDR3 contains 13 residues. Looked up from germline, CDR1 is SGHTA and CDR2 is FQGNSA. Trimming left V 2 bases short and J 5 bases short, with 9 bases between. The CDR3 sequence is CASSLLEWETQYF. As DNA, the CDR3 is TGTGCCAGCAGCTTACTAGAATGGGAGACCCAGTACTTC.